The 20 T cell receptor beta chains presented below share a single source sample, sequenced in a study of graft-versus-host responses after intestinal transplantation. The protocol was immunoSEQ multiplex PCR, while the TCRdb copy is restricted to in-frame clones and leaves out a portion. Among approximately 60,000 clones, approximately 90% were seen once, and the ten largest hold roughly 1.7%. The sample here was PBMCs, taken 26 days after transplant. The source is a human patient who received an intestinal transplant, so some T cells may come from the graft donor.

The J gene is TRBJ1-4, the V gene TRBV7-6; 9 bases align to TRBD1. The V gene end was trimmed by 5 bases and the J gene end by 7 bases; junction bases not matched to a gene: 11. The germline V gene encodes CDR1 SGHVS and CDR2 FNYEAQ. The CDR3 contains 16 residues. Written as DNA, the CDR3 is TGTGCCAGCAGCCAGGGGCCGGGACAGGGTGGTGAAAAACTGTTTTTT. This gives the protein CASSQGPGQGGEKLFF.

This clone was seen a handful of times. The V call is TRBV4-1, the J call TRBJ1-3; D is possibly TRBD1 (6 bases). Germline loops: CDR1 MGHRA, CDR2 YSYEKL. V was cut by 4 bases and J by 0 bases, with 10 bases left in between. The CDR3 extends over 15 amino acids. In nucleotides, the CDR3 is TGCGCCAGCAGCCTTCGGGACATCTCTGGAAACACCATATATTTT. The encoded protein is CASSLRDISGNTIYF.

CDR3 sequence reads: CASSLELAGAETQYF. CDR3 DNA: TGTGCCAGCAGCTTGGAGTTAGCAGGGGCTGAGACCCAGTACTTC. The chain joins TRBV5-4 to TRBJ2-5; weak D call: TRBD1 (6 bases). V lost 0 bases and J 5 bases, leaving 14 bases between the germline ends. The CDR3 runs to 15 residues. Germline V CDR1 and CDR2: SGHNT, YYREEE (reference sequence).

The gene calls are TRBV5-1 and TRBJ1-6; 7 bases agree with TRBD1. Germline V gene lookup returns CDR1 SGHRS and CDR2 YFSETQ. V lost 0 bases to trimming and J lost 10 bases; unmatched junction nucleotides: 7. CDR3 length: 15 residues. The DNA for the CDR3 is TGCGCCAGCAGCTTGGGGGGCCAGGGGGACTCACCCCTCCACTTT. This gives the protein CASSLGGQGDSPLHF.

The rearrangement uses TRBV5-6 and TRBJ1-4, with 10 bases aligning to TRBD1. V was clipped by 4 bases and J by 10 bases; unmatched bases: 7. Germline CDR1 and CDR2: SGHDT and YYEEEE. This CDR3 spans 14 amino acids. The CDR3 here is CASSPGTGAVKLFF. As DNA, the CDR3 is TGTGCCAGCAGCCCGGGGACAGGGGCCGTAAAACTGTTTTTT.

This sequence joins TRBV28 and TRBJ2-7, with D hard to call. V was cut by 2 bases and J by 7 bases, with 12 bases left in between. In germline, CDR1 is MDHEN, CDR2 SYDVKM. This CDR3 region has 13 residues. DNA for the CDR3: TGTGCCAGCAGTTTACAACAGTGGTGGGAGCAGTACTTC. Protein product: CASSLQQWWEQYF.

This chain uses TRBV6-5 with TRBJ1-1; perhaps TRBD1 as D (5 bases). Germline values: CDR1 MNHEY, CDR2 SVGAGI. The ends were cut back, 0 bases at V and 9 bases at J, with 11 bases in the middle. The CDR3 sequence is 13 residues long. The CDR3 sequence is CASSYSTTVKAFF. The CDR3 region has the DNA TGTGCCAGCAGTTACTCAACGACAGTGAAAGCTTTCTTT.

This clone was observed once. This sequence joins TRBV27 and TRBJ2-1, with D maybe TRBD1 (6 bases). This CDR3 has 15 amino acids. CDR1 MNHEY and CDR2 SMNVEV come from the germline V gene (reference sequence). V was shortened by 5 bases and J by 5 bases, with 16 bases between the two germline ends. The CDR3 nucleotides are TGTGCCAGCAGTCCCTGGACAGCGCCCGACAATGAGCAGTTCTTC. This translates into CASSPWTAPDNEQFF.

The chain uses TRBV27 and TRBJ2-5, with 7 bases aligning to TRBD1. V trimming: 6 bases; J trimming: 1 base; junction bases outside the gene matches: 11. This CDR3 region has 16 residues. Germline CDR1 and CDR2: MNHEY and SMNVEV (reference sequence). The CDR3 here is CASSRRQGRGQETQYF. The CDR3 bases are TGTGCCAGCAGCCGCAGACAGGGTCGGGGCCAAGAGACCCAGTACTTC.

CDR3 sequence reads: CASSQDFRQGLRTDTQYF. In DNA form, the CDR3 reads TGCGCCAGCAGCCAAGATTTTCGACAGGGGCTTCGCACAGATACGCAGTATTTT. This chain links TRBV4-1 with TRBJ2-3, with TRBD1 identical over 8 bases. CDR3 length: 18 amino acids. The V gene's germline CDR1 is MGHRA and CDR2 YSYEKL. Trimming cost V 0 bases and J 1 base; bases outside gene matches: 9.

J is TRBJ1-2 and V is TRBV28; D unclear. This CDR3 comprises 14 residues. The germline gives CDR1 MDHEN, CDR2 SYDVKM. V was clipped by 2 bases and J by 3 bases, with 10 bases between them. In nucleotides, the CDR3 is TGTGCCAGCAGTTTACCACAGTCTTACTATGGCTACACCTTC. Amino acid sequence: CASSLPQSYYGYTF.

The chain employs TRBV4-1 and TRBJ1-1, with 9 bases matching TRBD1. With 4 bases clipped from V and 0 bases from J, the junction kept 6 bases outside the gene matches. The V gene's germline CDR1 is MGHRA and CDR2 YSYEKL. The CDR3 runs 16 residues. Here the CDR3 reads CASSPGQGYMNTEAFF. The CDR3 DNA is TGCGCCAGCAGCCCGGGACAGGGATACATGAACACTGAAGCTTTCTTT.

The chain uses TRBV19 and TRBJ2-2; 9 positions agree with TRBD1. This CDR3 spans 18 amino acids. Germline V CDR1 and CDR2: LNHDA, SQIVND (reference sequence). After removal of 10 bases from V and 0 bases from J, the junction contained 15 bases not matched to a gene. CDR3 loop: CAIGPLGQGFANTGELFF. As DNA, the CDR3 is TGTGCCATCGGTCCCCTGGGACAGGGCTTCGCGAACACCGGGGAGCTGTTTTTT.

This rearrangement joins TRBV7-9 to TRBJ2-1; 8 bases fit TRBD1. The CDR3 loop spans 15 amino acids. Germline V gene data show CDR1 as SEHNR and CDR2 as FQNEAQ (reference sequence). The junction had 2 bases not matched to a gene; V was cut back by 4 bases and J by 0 bases. The CDR3 DNA reads as TGTGCCAGCAGCTATACAGGGGGCTCCTACAATGAGCAGTTCTTC. It codes for CASSYTGGSYNEQFF. The complete variable domain, with remaining parts taken from reference TRBV7-9 and TRBJ2-1, reads DTGVSQNPRHKITKRGQNVTFRCDPISEHNRLYWYRQTLGQGPEFLTYFQNEAQLEKSRLLSDRFSAERPKGSFSTLEIQRTEQGDSAMYLCASSYTGGSYNEQFFGPGTRLTVL.

This sequence joins TRBV27 and TRBJ2-3, with 9 bases lining up with TRBD2. Germline V gene lookup returns CDR1 MNHEY and CDR2 SMNVEV (reference sequence). Trimming removed 1 base from V and 2 bases from J; junction bases left unmatched: 4. The CDR3 covers 16 residues. CDR3 sequence reads: CASSLFASGVTDTQYF. The CDR3 coding sequence is TGTGCCAGCAGTTTATTCGCTAGCGGGGTCACAGATACGCAGTATTTT.

This clone appeared a single time. The chain employs TRBV27 and TRBJ2-1; TRBD1 is a possible D gene (6 bases). This CDR3 has 11 residues. Germline CDR1 is MNHEY and CDR2 is SMNVEV (reference sequence). V was trimmed by 7 bases and J by 8 bases, leaving 9 bases between them. CDR3 in amino acids: CASIQGDEQFF. As DNA, the CDR3 is TGTGCCAGCATACAGGGCGATGAGCAGTTCTTC.

This rearrangement joins TRBV10-3 to TRBJ1-1; D call uncertain. The CDR3 runs to 12 residues. V lost 4 bases to trimming and J lost 1 base, with 4 bases between them. Germline loops: CDR1 ENHRY, CDR2 SYGVKD. This chain's CDR3 is CAISAENTEAFF. CDR3 DNA: TGTGCCATCAGTGCAGAGAACACTGAAGCTTTCTTT.

V usage is TRBV28 and J usage is TRBJ1-6, with D uncertain. Looked up from germline, CDR1 is MDHEN and CDR2 is SYDVKM. The CDR3 consists of 16 residues. Trimming removed 2 bases at V and 0 bases at J, with 8 bases between. This chain's CDR3 is CASSLTSSSYNSPLHF. The CDR3 coding sequence is TGTGCCAGCAGTTTAACGTCCAGCTCCTATAATTCACCCCTCCACTTT.

V gene TRBV28 combines with J gene TRBJ1-2; a possible D gene is TRBD1 (5 bases). CDR3 length: 15 residues. Deletions cut 3 bases from V and 3 bases from J, with 14 bases between. Germline V lookup: CDR1 MDHEN, CDR2 SYDVKM. CDR3 residues: CASSFGDRPYYGYTF. The CDR3 coding sequence is TGTGCCAGCAGTTTTGGAGACAGACCGTACTATGGCTACACCTTC.

The V call is TRBV5-1, the J call TRBJ1-2; the D gene is possibly TRBD1 (6 bases). V was trimmed by 0 bases and J by 4 bases, leaving 19 bases between them. CDR1 and CDR2 (germline): SGHRS, YFSETQ. CDR3 size: 17 residues. The CDR3 sequence: CASSLGLVAGAVYGYTF. The CDR3 region has the DNA TGCGCCAGCAGCTTGGGCTTAGTAGCAGGGGCGGTCTATGGCTACACCTTC.